The 30 T cell receptor beta chains below were found in one sample sequenced in a study of cytomegalovirus exposure and HLA in healthy donors. The PCR employed 60 Vbeta primers together with 13 Jbeta primers. This table comes from immunoSEQ multiplex PCR, and its TCRdb copy is limited to in-frame clones, with some not included. This table has about 150,000 clones, roughly 78% appearing once. The specimen sequenced was PBMCs. The receptor set was obtained from a man aged 30 to 39 in good health.

The genes are TRBV5-1 and TRBJ2-1; D gene unclear. Looked up from germline, CDR1 is SGHRS and CDR2 is YFSETQ. The CDR3 is 14 amino acids. V lost 0 bases to trimming and J lost 9 bases, with 13 bases between them. CDR3 region: CASSLAPPTGEQFF. As DNA, the CDR3 is TGCGCCAGCAGCTTGGCGCCGCCAACGGGTGAGCAGTTCTTC.

This chain links TRBV5-1 with TRBJ2-1, with a tentative D call TRBD1 (6 bases). Germline V gene data show CDR1 as SGHRS and CDR2 as YFSETQ. V was trimmed by 4 bases and J by 6 bases, leaving 17 bases between them. The CDR3 loop spans 15 amino acids. CDR3 DNA: TGCGCCAGCAGCCGCGCGGAACAGGGTTTCAATGAGCAGTTCTTC. Its translation: CASSRAEQGFNEQFF.

The J gene is TRBJ2-7, the V gene TRBV7-3; 10 bases fit TRBD2. The CDR3 covers 17 residues. Germline CDR1 is SGHTA and CDR2 is FQGTGA. V gave up 5 bases and J gave up 3 bases; unmatched junction bases: 13. The DNA for the CDR3 is TGTGCCAGCAGCCCAAGGACTAGCGGAGGAACGGGCTACGAGCAGTACTTC. It is translated as CASSPRTSGGTGYEQYF.

The V gene is TRBV18, the J gene TRBJ2-7; 10 positions agree with TRBD2. The V gene's germline CDR1 is KGHSH and CDR2 LQKENI. V lost 8 bases, J lost 5 bases, and 18 bases stayed unmatched. The CDR3 is 17 residues long. CDR3 DNA: TGTGCCAGCCCACGAAGACTAGCGGGTGGGGTTGGGGACGAGCAGTACTTC. Protein product: CASPRRLAGGVGDEQYF.

The chain links TRBV23-1 to TRBJ2-3; perhaps TRBD2 as D (5 bases). TRBV23-1 is an ORF, with its function uncertain. The CDR3 contains 15 residues. V dropped 4 bases and J dropped 4 bases, with 15 bases sitting between them. Written as DNA, the CDR3 is TGCGCCAGCAGTCCCTTTCTTTTCGGGGCAGATACGCAGTATTTT. Encoded protein: CASSPFLFGADTQYF.

The gene calls are TRBV11-2 and TRBJ2-2; TRBD1 might be the D (5 bases). This CDR3 has 15 residues. The germline V and J ends were trimmed by 4 bases and 5 bases, with 14 bases remaining between them. In germline, CDR1 is SGHAT, CDR2 FQNNGV. This CDR3 is CASSSERGRTGELFF. As DNA, the CDR3 is TGTGCCAGCAGCTCGGAAAGGGGTCGTACCGGGGAGCTGTTTTTT.

The J gene is TRBJ2-5, the V gene TRBV6-5; 9 bases line up with TRBD2. V was pared by 4 bases and J by 2 bases, with 8 bases of the junction left unmatched. The germline V gene has CDR1 MNHEY and CDR2 SVGAGI. The CDR3 has 16 amino acids. For the CDR3, the DNA is TGTGCCAGCAGTTCAGGGACTAGCCGGGATCAAGAGACCCAGTACTTC. Its translation: CASSSGTSRDQETQYF.

This clone has only a few counts. CDR3 bases: TGTGCCAGCAGCTCGGAGCGGGGGTCCCTAAACAATGAGCAGTTCTTC. Translated: CASSSERGSLNNEQFF. V is TRBV5-4 and J is TRBJ2-1, with TRBD2 identical over 8 bases. With 3 bases clipped from V and 5 bases from J, the junction kept 10 bases outside the gene matches. The CDR3 sequence is 16 residues long. In germline, CDR1 is SGHNT, CDR2 YYREEE (reference sequence).

The chain carries TRBV6-5 and TRBJ1-2; 8 bases are shared with TRBD1. V trimming: 4 bases; J trimming: 3 bases; junction bases outside the gene matches: 1. The CDR3 is made up of 13 amino acids. Germline-derived CDR1 and CDR2 are MNHEY and SVGAGI. CDR3 coding DNA: TGTGCCAGCAGTTCGGACAGGGACTATGGCTACACCTTC. Protein: CASSSDRDYGYTF.

This rearrangement joins TRBV19 to TRBJ1-2, with a possible D match to TRBD1 (5 bases). Germline CDR1 LNHDA, CDR2 SQIVND (reference sequence). Between the trimmed V and J ends, which lost 9 bases and 0 bases, there was a span of 5 bases. CDR3 length equals 11 residues. CDR3 sequence: CASRANYGYTF. CDR3 DNA sequence: TGTGCCAGCAGGGCTAACTATGGCTACACCTTC.

The rearrangement links TRBV10-1 to TRBJ2-5; 7 bases map to TRBD2. The assigned J gene may be wrong: the sequence end matches TRBJ2-7 better. The CDR3 spans 13 residues. Per the germline V gene, CDR1 is WNHNN and CDR2 is SYGVQD (reference sequence). The CDR3: CASSGDYSYEQYF. Here the CDR3 DNA reads TGCGCCAGCAGTGGGGACTACTCCTACGAGCAGTACTTC.

The chain employs TRBV6-1 and TRBJ2-6; TRBD2 might be the D (7 bases). This CDR3 has 19 amino acids. In germline, CDR1 is MNHNS, CDR2 SASEGT. V was pared by 4 bases and J by 0 bases, with 19 bases between. DNA for the CDR3: TGTGCCAGCAGTGGGGGGCGGTCGGGGGGTGGCTCTGGGGCCAACGTCCTGACTTTC. Amino acid sequence: CASSGGRSGGGSGANVLTF.

The chain carries TRBV19 and TRBJ1-5; D may be TRBD1 (6 bases). V was clipped by 9 bases and J by 6 bases, with 18 bases between them. The CDR3 spans 14 residues. The germline V gene encodes CDR1 LNHDA and CDR2 SQIVND (reference sequence). In DNA, the CDR3 is TGTGCCAGCCATCGGCGGGGGGCCGCTCAGCCCCAGCATTTT. This sequence encodes CASHRRGAAQPQHF.

This clone was seen only once. The V call is TRBV4-1, the J call TRBJ2-1, with 8 positions matching TRBD2. CDR1 and CDR2 (germline): MGHRA, YSYEKL. Unmatched junction bases numbered 3, after V lost 2 bases and J lost 6 bases. This CDR3 region has 14 residues. CDR3 nucleotides: TGCGCCAGCAGCCAATGGACTAGCACCAATGAGCAGTTCTTC. Translating gives CASSQWTSTNEQFF.

The genes are TRBV5-1 and TRBJ2-3, with 7 nucleotides matching TRBD1. V was pared by 0 bases and J by 2 bases, with 12 bases of the junction left unmatched. Germline V lookup: CDR1 SGHRS, CDR2 YFSETQ. CDR3 size: 18 residues. For the CDR3, the DNA is TGCGCCAGCAGCTTGGGAAATGGGGTACAGGGGACCACAGATACGCAGTATTTT. Translating gives CASSLGNGVQGTTDTQYF.

This chain links TRBV28 with TRBJ1-6; 10 nucleotides align to TRBD1. Germline V gives CDR1 MDHEN, CDR2 SYDVKM. The CDR3 spans 14 residues. With 4 bases clipped from V and 10 bases from J, the junction kept 4 bases outside the gene matches. CDR3 loop: CASSSTGGDSPLHF. CDR3 nucleotide sequence: TGTGCCAGCAGTTCGACAGGGGGCGACTCACCCCTCCACTTT.

This clone occurred once. This chain connects TRBV11-3 to TRBJ1-1; D possibly corresponds to TRBD1 (5 bases). This CDR3 comprises 14 residues. The germline V and J ends were trimmed by 3 bases and 6 bases, with 14 bases remaining between them. The germline CDR1 and CDR2 sequences are SGHNT and YENEEA. CDR3 nucleotide sequence: TGTGCCAGCAGCTTTGGGGGGGTAAGACCTGAAGCTTTCTTT. Translating it yields CASSFGGVRPEAFF.

CDR3 bases: TGTGCCGGACGACAGGGGGGCGGCGAGACCCAGTACTTC. Translated, it gives CAGRQGGGETQYF. The V and J genes are TRBV28 and TRBJ2-5; 9 nucleotides line up with TRBD1. The CDR3 length is 13 residues. Germline V CDR1 and CDR2: MDHEN, SYDVKM. Trimming at V came to 11 bases and at J to 5 bases, leaving 9 bases not matched to a gene.

This clone was recorded only once. The chain couples TRBV30 to TRBJ1-6, with TRBD1 matching over 7 bases. The germline gives CDR1 GTSNPN, CDR2 SVGIG (reference sequence). This CDR3 region has 12 residues. V was clipped by 5 bases and J by 10 bases; unmatched bases: 5. As DNA, the CDR3 is TGTGCCTGGGACAGGGTGGAATCACCCCTCCACTTT. As protein: CAWDRVESPLHF.

As for this clone: Other DNA sequences within the sample encode an identical CDR3. This chain connects TRBV28 to TRBJ1-5; D gene unclear. The CDR3 sequence is 12 residues long. Germline V gene sequence: CDR1 MDHEN, CDR2 SYDVKM. V was shortened by 6 bases and J by 1 base, with 4 bases between the two germline ends. The CDR3 region has the DNA TGTGCCAGCAGCAGAAGCAATCAGCCCCAGCATTTT. Residues: CASSRSNQPQHF.

The chain links TRBV11-3 to TRBJ2-3, with TRBD1 matching over 7 bases. This CDR3 comprises 14 residues. Germline CDR1 reads SGHNT; CDR2 reads YENEEA. V was clipped by 5 bases and J by 2 bases; unmatched bases: 4. The CDR3 bases are TGTGCCAGCAGCCAGGGACAGCTCACAGATACGCAGTATTTT. Translating it yields CASSQGQLTDTQYF.

This chain connects TRBV2 to TRBJ2-6, with TRBD1 identical over 9 bases. Germline V gives CDR1 SNHLY, CDR2 FYNNEI. The length of the CDR3 is 18 residues. The ends lost 4 bases at V and 0 bases at J; junction bases unmatched: 7. Here the CDR3 reads CASSVVGQGISGANVLTF. Here the CDR3 DNA reads TGTGCCAGCAGTGTTGTGGGACAGGGCATCTCTGGGGCCAACGTCCTGACTTTC.

There are a few counts of this clone. This chain joins TRBV5-5 and TRBJ2-2; D might be TRBD1 (6 bases). CDR1 is SGHKS, CDR2 YYEKEE, per germline (reference sequence). Trimming stripped 6 bases from V and 1 base from J, with 13 bases between. This CDR3 has 15 amino acids. In DNA, the CDR3 is TGTGCCAGCACTGTACAGGGTTTGAACACCGGGGAGCTGTTTTTT. Translation: CASTVQGLNTGELFF.

V gene TRBV7-2 combines with J gene TRBJ2-7, with D possibly being TRBD1 (6 bases). The V gene lost 3 bases and the J gene lost 4 bases, with 16 bases spanning the gap. In germline, CDR1 is SGHTA, CDR2 FQGNSA. CDR3 length: 15 amino acids. CDR3 residues: CASSFDTGSGYEQYF. CDR3 DNA: TGTGCCAGCAGCTTCGACACAGGGTCGGGGTACGAGCAGTACTTC.

In its sample, this clone was seen a few times. The rearrangement joins TRBV7-2 to TRBJ2-7, with D perhaps TRBD1 (6 bases). CDR3 size: 15 residues. V was trimmed by 4 bases and J by 0 bases, leaving 13 bases between them. CDR1 and CDR2 from the germline V gene are SGHTA and FQGNSA. CDR3 DNA sequence: TGTGCCAGCAGCTACGGGACACGCAACTCCTACGAGCAGTACTTC. Its protein product is CASSYGTRNSYEQYF.

The chain carries TRBV7-8 and TRBJ2-7; 7 bases line up with TRBD2. Germline values: CDR1 SGHVS, CDR2 FQNEAQ. This CDR3 is built from 13 residues. V was pared by 4 bases and J by 5 bases, with 5 bases of the junction left unmatched. The DNA for the CDR3 is TGTGCCAGCAGCTACAACCGGGAGGACGAGCAGTACTTC. This codes for CASSYNREDEQYF.

The chain has TRBV2 and TRBJ1-5; D is undetermined. Trimming shortened V by 7 bases and J by 10 bases, and 23 bases separated the two germline ends. The CDR3 loop spans 15 amino acids. CDR1 is SNHLY, CDR2 FYNNEI, per germline. The CDR3 DNA reads as TGTGCCAGCACCAGAAAGGATGGGCCGGAGGGTCCCCAGCATTTT. Translating gives CASTRKDGPEGPQHF.

This chain joins TRBV19 and TRBJ2-7; 7 positions agree with TRBD1. V was pared by 6 bases and J by 5 bases, with 4 bases of the junction left unmatched. Germline loops: CDR1 LNHDA, CDR2 SQIVND (reference sequence). CDR3 length: 12 residues. The CDR3, as DNA: TGTGCCAGTAGAAGGGGGCTGCACGAGCAGTACTTC. It translates to CASRRGLHEQYF.

The chain couples TRBV19 to TRBJ1-1; 12 nucleotides match TRBD1. V trimming: 4 bases; J trimming: 6 bases; junction bases outside the gene matches: 9. The CDR3 covers 16 residues. Germline V lookup: CDR1 LNHDA, CDR2 SQIVND (reference sequence). The CDR3 sequence: CASSTGTGGKRAEAFF. Here the CDR3 DNA reads TGTGCCAGTAGTACCGGGACAGGGGGCAAAAGGGCTGAAGCTTTCTTT.

The chain employs TRBV25-1 and TRBJ1-5; weak D call: TRBD1 (6 bases). Germline assignment: CDR1 MGHDK and CDR2 SYGVNS. V was pared by 4 bases and J by 6 bases, with 10 bases between. The CDR3 is made up of 13 amino acids. CDR3 residues: CASSGGGGQPQHF. CDR3 nucleotides: TGTGCCAGCAGTGGGGGGGGCGGTCAGCCCCAGCATTTT.